Detailed here is one T cell receptor beta chain. Its antigen is not yet known. Per-base quality was not reported, and no clone a single base away is much larger than it. TCRbeta CDR3 regions were amplified from genomic DNA using the immunoSEQ Assay, a bias-controlled multiplex PCR. The study's processing was this. Within the assay, amplification of reference gene primers was used to estimate how many nucleated cells each sample contained. Sequence reads were collapsed and filtered to measure the absolute abundance of every unique TCRbeta CDR3 rearrangement. For each sample, productive Simpson clonality was calculated by taking the square root of Simpson's diversity index across productive rearrangements. The table comes from immuneACCESS by way of TCRdb, which keeps in-frame sequences with V and J called. Part of the clones is missing from these tables; in studies checked, under half for an unresolved V gene and the rest for unknown reasons. The V and J calls and clone size were taken over from that table, and D and trimming were inferred from the DNA. For this sample the table gives 200,000 to 250,000 clones, of which approximately 81% were detected only once. The ten largest clones represent roughly 21% of the sample.

V and J are truncated by 5 bases and 4 bases respectively, leaving an intervening sequence of 11 bases. CDR1 and CDR2 are drawn from the germline V gene: SGHVS, FNYEAQ. Taken from cysteine to phenylalanine, the CDR3 has 13 residues. Kept here is only the CDR3 DNA, which spans 39 bases and is read in frame from base 1. This sample was taken from a study of blood T cell repertoires in COVID-19 (dated by TCRdb to 2019 to 2021). For the wider study: Samples covering the acute and convalescent phases of COVID-19 were provided by collaborators in the United States, Italy and Spain. Subjects who had been exposed to COVID-19, were actively infected with it, or had recovered from it provided the deeply sampled blood TCRbeta repertoires that made up the dataset. Nearly every sample came with metadata listing a de-identified subject ID, COVID-19 status, age in years and sex. The samples were drawn from the first 160 participants of the ongoing ImmuneRACE study and from roughly 1,300 subjects provided by 6 global collaborators. Where HLA class I and class II types were available, the types were taken from metadata supplied by the sample provider, not from assay-based typing. The prospective study material was composed of cDNA or gDNA derived from T cells, B-cell-depleted T cells, or PBMCs. The repertoires were released in a freely available public database meant as a resource for research on the immune response to SARS-CoV-2.

Whole blood was collected in K2EDTA tubes by collaborating institutions according to the institutions' own protocols. For TCRbeta analysis, collaborators shipped samples as frozen whole blood, isolated PBMCs, or DNA extracted from either of those sample types. Results and caveats for the whole study, not just this receptor: Clinical and demographic metadata were provided uncurated, with the amount varying by source and participant.

The receptor comes from a man aged 30 to 45 with active or convalescent COVID-19. The sample consisted of peripheral blood. The chain couples TRBV7-6 to TRBJ1-1; TRBD1 is perhaps the D gene, given 5 matching bases. The CDR3 amino acid sequence is: CASSRMGGTEAFF. The nucleotide sequence reads as follows: TGTGCCAGCAGCCGTATGGGGGGCACTGAAGCTTTCTTT.